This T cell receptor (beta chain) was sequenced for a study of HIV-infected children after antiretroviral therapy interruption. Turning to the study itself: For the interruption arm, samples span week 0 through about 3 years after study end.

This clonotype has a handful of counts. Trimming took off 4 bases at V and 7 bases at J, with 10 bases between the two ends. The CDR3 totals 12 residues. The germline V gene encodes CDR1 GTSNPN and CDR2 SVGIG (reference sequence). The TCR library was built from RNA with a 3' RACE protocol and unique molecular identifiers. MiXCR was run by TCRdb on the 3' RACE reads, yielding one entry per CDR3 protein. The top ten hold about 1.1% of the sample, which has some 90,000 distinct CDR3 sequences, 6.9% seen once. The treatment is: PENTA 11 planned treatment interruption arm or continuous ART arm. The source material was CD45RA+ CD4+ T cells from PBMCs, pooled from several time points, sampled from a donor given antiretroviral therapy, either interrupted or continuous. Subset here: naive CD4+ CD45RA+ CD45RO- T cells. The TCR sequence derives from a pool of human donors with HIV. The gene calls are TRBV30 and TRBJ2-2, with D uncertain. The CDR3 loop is CAWTSDVGELFF. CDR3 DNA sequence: TGTGCCTGGACCTCAGACGTCGGGGAGCTGTTTTTT.